This T cell receptor beta chain was recovered during a study of blood T cell repertoires in COVID-19. Overall study context: The United States, Italy and Spain supplied acute and convalescent COVID-19 samples.

The CDR3 is 14 residues long. Germline loops: CDR1 PRHDT, CDR2 FYEKMQ (reference sequence). V shed 5 bases, J shed 4 bases, and the junction held 5 bases outside the gene matches. Per the original methods: The authors estimated nucleated cell counts from reference gene primer amplification. Profiled with immunoSEQ multiplex PCR; TCRdb holds only in-frame clones, not every one. V, J and clone size reflect that table, while D and trimming were determined from the DNA. The sample carries about 130,000 clones, around 83% recorded once. This sequence joins TRBV13 and TRBJ1-5; 7 bases are a match to TRBD1. This TCR came from a human donor in a cohort sampled during active COVID-19. The sample consisted of peripheral blood. The CDR3 DNA follows: TGTGCCAGCAGCGAGGGACAGACTAATCAGCCCCAGCATTTT. Protein: CASSEGQTNQPQHF.